The 22 T cell receptor beta chains in this list originate from one sample, sequenced in a study of shared clonotypes between healthy human individuals. TCRdb's copy holds only in-frame clones and misses some; the assay was immunoSEQ multiplex PCR. The table includes about 590,000 clones, 95% to 96% detected once. Cells designated naive CD8 were CD45RO-negative and were positively selected for CCR7, with terminally differentiated effector memory CD45RA+ cells excluded. The specimen was naive CD8+ T cells sorted from blood. The source is a woman in her twenties or thirties in good health.

CDR3 nucleotides: TGTGCCAGCACCCTAGGGCCGGGACTAGGGACAGATACGCAGTATTTT. Translation gives CASTLGPGLGTDTQYF. V and J are TRBV28 and TRBJ2-3; 8 nucleotides line up with TRBD2. Germline V lookup: CDR1 MDHEN, CDR2 SYDVKM. This CDR3 contains 16 residues. V shed 7 bases, J shed 3 bases, and the junction held 12 bases outside the gene matches. The full variable domain, completed using reference TRBV28 and TRBJ2-3, is DVKVTQSSRYLVKRTGEKVFLECVQDMDHENMFWYRQDPGLGLRLIYFSYDVKMKEKGDIPEGYSVSREKKERFSLILESASTNQTSMYLCASTLGPGLGTDTQYFGPGTRLTVL.

The V and J genes are TRBV5-5 and TRBJ2-1, with D tentatively TRBD1 (6 bases). The germline V gene has CDR1 SGHKS and CDR2 YYEKEE (reference sequence). V was pared by 1 base and J by 2 bases, with 7 bases between. The CDR3 length is 14 residues. This CDR3 is CASSLQGTYNEQFF. CDR3 coding DNA: TGTGCCAGCAGCTTGCAGGGGACCTACAATGAGCAGTTCTTC.

The J gene is TRBJ1-1, the V gene TRBV28; no reliable D call. The germline V gene has CDR1 MDHEN and CDR2 SYDVKM. This CDR3 is built from 15 residues. The V end lost 11 bases, the J end lost 1 base, and 20 bases lay between the germline ends. CDR3 loop: CACTPTRASNTEAFF. Written as DNA, the CDR3 is TGTGCCTGTACCCCAACTAGGGCGTCGAACACTGAAGCTTTCTTT. Variable domain in full (rest from reference TRBV28 and TRBJ1-1): DVKVTQSSRYLVKRTGEKVFLECVQDMDHENMFWYRQDPGLGLRLIYFSYDVKMKEKGDIPEGYSVSREKKERFSLILESASTNQTSMYLCACTPTRASNTEAFFGQGTRLTVV.

The rearrangement uses TRBV27 and TRBJ1-4, with D maybe TRBD1 (5 bases). Germline V lookup: CDR1 MNHEY, CDR2 SMNVEV (reference sequence). Trimming cost V 8 bases and J 0 bases, with 10 bases left between them. The CDR3 extends over 14 amino acids. The CDR3 DNA reads TGTGCCAGCGGCCAGACAGCAACTAATGAAAAACTGTTTTTT. It is translated as CASGQTATNEKLFF.

Points on this clone: The sample has other DNA sequences that encode this CDR3 too. This chain links TRBV5-6 with TRBJ1-2; D uncertain. The CDR3 is 13 amino acids. The V end lost 0 bases, the J end lost 2 bases, and 5 bases lay between the germline ends. Germline loops: CDR1 SGHDT, CDR2 YYEEEE. In DNA form, the CDR3 reads TGTGCCAGCAGCTTGGAACTGAACTATGGCTACACCTTC. Its translation: CASSLELNYGYTF.

Points on this clone: The same CDR3 is also encoded by other DNA sequences in this sample. The rearrangement joins TRBV19 to TRBJ2-7; TRBD2 might be the D (6 bases). CDR1 is LNHDA, CDR2 SQIVND, per germline (reference sequence). Trimming stripped 4 bases from V and 1 base from J, with 8 bases between. This CDR3 is built from 13 residues. Here the CDR3 reads CASSTAGSYEQYF. Here the CDR3 DNA reads TGTGCCAGTAGTACCGCGGGGTCCTACGAGCAGTACTTC.

On this clone: Other DNA sequences in this sample translate to the same CDR3. V is TRBV27 and J is TRBJ1-2, with no clear D. Germline assignment: CDR1 MNHEY and CDR2 SMNVEV (reference sequence). Trimming shortened V by 6 bases and J by 2 bases, and 7 bases separated the two germline ends. The CDR3 spans 12 residues. CDR3 sequence: CASRAGNYGYTF. The CDR3 nucleotides read TGTGCCAGCAGAGCCGGGAACTATGGCTACACCTTC.

This chain uses TRBV28 with TRBJ1-1; D is unclear. This CDR3 has 12 amino acids. The ends were cut back, 3 bases at V and 4 bases at J, with 6 bases in the middle. Germline V gene lookup returns CDR1 MDHEN and CDR2 SYDVKM. CDR3 sequence: CASSFWGTEAFF. For the CDR3, the DNA is TGTGCCAGCAGTTTTTGGGGCACTGAAGCTTTCTTT. The whole variable domain, remainder taken from reference TRBV28 and TRBJ1-1, is DVKVTQSSRYLVKRTGEKVFLECVQDMDHENMFWYRQDPGLGLRLIYFSYDVKMKEKGDIPEGYSVSREKKERFSLILESASTNQTSMYLCASSFWGTEAFFGQGTRLTVV.

V and J are TRBV11-2 and TRBJ2-2; the match to TRBD2 covers 10 bases. Germline-derived CDR1 and CDR2 are SGHAT and FQNNGV. J was trimmed by 6 bases and V by 1 base; bases with no gene match: 5. CDR3 length equals 16 residues. CDR3 in amino acids: CASSLGSGRAAGELFF. The CDR3 DNA sequence: TGTGCCAGCAGCTTAGGGAGCGGGAGGGCCGCCGGGGAGCTGTTTTTT. Full variable domain (outside the CDR3, taken from reference TRBV11-2 and TRBJ2-2): EAGVAQSPRYKIIEKRQSVAFWCNPISGHATLYWYQQILGQGPKLLIQFQNNGVVDDSQLPKDRFSAERLKGVDSTLKIQPAKLEDSAVYLCASSLGSGRAAGELFFGEGSRLTVL.

The chain carries TRBV27 and TRBJ1-1, with D unresolved. V was pared by 6 bases and J by 5 bases, with 13 bases between. The CDR3 has 13 residues. Germline-derived CDR1 and CDR2 are MNHEY and SMNVEV (reference sequence). The CDR3 protein is CASRTGSMTEAFF. For the CDR3, the DNA is TGTGCCAGCAGGACCGGATCTATGACTGAAGCTTTCTTT.

A single count supports this clone. This chain connects TRBV15 to TRBJ2-1; 13 bases match TRBD2. J lost 3 bases, V lost 1 base, and 3 bases had no gene match. The germline CDR1 and CDR2 sequences are LNHNV and YYDKDF (reference sequence). This CDR3 is 17 amino acids long. The CDR3 nucleotides read TGTGCCACCAGCAGAGGGACTAGCGGGAGTATCTACAATGAGCAGTTCTTC. Protein sequence: CATSRGTSGSIYNEQFF.

The chain couples TRBV9 to TRBJ1-1, with D maybe TRBD1 (6 bases). This CDR3 comprises 15 residues. V shed 3 bases and J shed 1 base, with 13 bases lying between them. Germline V gene data show CDR1 as SGDLS and CDR2 as YYNGEE. CDR3 amino acids: CASSAGGGGNTEAFF. The CDR3 region has the DNA TGTGCCAGCAGCGCTGGGGGAGGGGGGAACACTGAAGCTTTCTTT.

The chain carries TRBV10-1 and TRBJ2-2, with 9 bases matching TRBD2. CDR1 WNHNN and CDR2 SYGVQD come from the germline V gene (reference sequence). The J segment lost 4 bases and the V segment lost 6 bases, leaving 3 bases of the junction unmatched. The CDR3 contains 14 residues. The CDR3 loop reads CASSGLATTGELFF. The CDR3, as DNA: TGCGCCAGCAGCGGACTAGCGACCACCGGGGAGCTGTTTTTT.

The chain carries TRBV11-3 and TRBJ2-3; 9 bases agree with TRBD2. Germline assignment: CDR1 SGHNT and CDR2 YENEEA. V lost 0 bases and J lost 4; bases outside the gene matches: 2. This CDR3 contains 15 residues. The chain's CDR3 is CASSLEAGGPDTQYF. In nucleotides, the CDR3 is TGTGCCAGCAGCTTAGAGGCGGGAGGGCCAGATACGCAGTATTTT. Combining the CDR3 with reference TRBV11-3 and TRBJ2-3 gives the whole variable domain EAGVVQSPRYKIIEKKQPVAFWCNPISGHNTLYWYLQNLGQGPELLIRYENEEAVDDSQLPKDRFSAERLKGVDSTLKIQPAELGDSAVYLCASSLEAGGPDTQYFGPGTRLTVL.

The V call is TRBV19, the J call TRBJ1-1; 7 positions match TRBD1. The CDR3 consists of 18 residues. Germline V gene sequence: CDR1 LNHDA, CDR2 SQIVND (reference sequence). Unmatched junction bases numbered 17, after V lost 5 bases and J lost 2 bases. CDR3 bases: TGTGCCAGTAGTGGCGAACCCGGGACAGATATTTTTAACACTGAAGCTTTCTTT. Protein: CASSGEPGTDIFNTEAFF.

This clone came up once. Other DNA variants within this sample encode the same CDR3. This sequence joins TRBV7-2 and TRBJ2-1; possible D gene TRBD2, 6 bases. V lost 5 bases to trimming and J lost 2 bases, with 10 bases between them. The CDR3 covers 14 residues. CDR1 is SGHTA and CDR2 is FQGNSA in the germline V gene. This CDR3 reads CASSHSGAYNEQFF. The CDR3 DNA reads as TGTGCCAGCAGCCATAGCGGAGCCTACAATGAGCAGTTCTTC.

This chain connects TRBV7-9 to TRBJ2-7; TRBD2 might be the D (6 bases). Trimming took 0 bases from V and 5 from J, leaving 17 bases between them. Germline-derived CDR1 and CDR2 are SEHNR and FQNEAQ (reference sequence). The CDR3 has 16 amino acids. The CDR3 region has the DNA TGTGCCAGCAGCTTAGCAGGCGGAGGGGTAAGCAACGAGCAGTACTTC. It encodes CASSLAGGGVSNEQYF.

V gene TRBV7-8 combines with J gene TRBJ2-7; TRBD1 or TRBD2 may be the D gene (5 bases each). The CDR3 is 14 amino acids. The germline V gene encodes CDR1 SGHVS and CDR2 FQNEAQ. V gave up 4 bases and J gave up 3 bases, with 13 bases separating them. CDR3 bases: TGTGCCAGCAGCTCACACGGGGCCGACTACGAGCAGTACTTC. Its translation: CASSSHGADYEQYF.

The chain recombines TRBV10-2 with TRBJ2-7, with D maybe TRBD2 (5 bases). The V end was cut by 2 bases, the J end by 6 bases, with 8 bases between. Germline-derived CDR1 and CDR2 are WSHSY and SAAADI. The CDR3 length is 12 residues. CDR3 bases: TGCGCCAGCAGTGAGATCGGGGTCGAGCAGTACTTC. It translates to CASSEIGVEQYF.

The V gene is TRBV7-2, the J gene TRBJ1-5; TRBD1 is a possible D gene (6 bases). Germline V CDR1 and CDR2: SGHTA, FQGNSA. The length of the CDR3 is 14 residues. The V end was cut by 5 bases, the J end by 7 bases, with 15 bases between. CDR3: CASSLGGARQPQHF. The DNA of the CDR3 is TGTGCCAGCAGCCTAGGGGGGGCAAGGCAGCCCCAGCATTTT.

This clone was recorded only once. The CDR3 is CASSDVGRSNGYTF. The CDR3 bases are TGTGCCAGCAGTGACGTGGGGAGAAGCAACGGCTACACCTTC. The chain carries TRBV25-1 and TRBJ1-2; D is uncertain. The CDR3 contains 14 residues. Germline V gene sequence: CDR1 MGHDK, CDR2 SYGVNS. Deletions cut 3 bases from V and 8 bases from J, with 16 bases between.

J is TRBJ1-1 and V is TRBV19; D is undetermined. This CDR3 comprises 14 residues. CDR1 is LNHDA, CDR2 SQIVND, per germline (reference sequence). V was cut by 3 bases and J by 9 bases, with 17 bases left in between. CDR3 coding DNA: TGTGCCAGTAGTATCCGGACTCCCTTCGGTAAAGCTTTCTTT. It specifies CASSIRTPFGKAFF.